This T cell receptor (beta chain) emerged from a study of cytomegalovirus exposure and HLA in healthy donors. The study, taken as a whole, reports: In vitro confirmation showed three CMV-associated chains to be CMV antigen specific. Presence/absence analyses took donor sequencing depth as roughly uniform.

Germline CDR1 is SGHTA and CDR2 is FQGTGA. CDR3 length: 15 amino acids. The trim removed 5 bases at V and 5 bases at J, leaving 11 bases unmatched. With respect to this clone: The antigen is not known.

Amplification used 60 Vbeta primers and 13 Jbeta primers. This table comes from immunoSEQ multiplex PCR, and its TCRdb copy is limited to in-frame clones, with some not included. This table has 90,000 to 110,000 clones, 76% appearing once. The receptor comes from a woman aged 45-60 years in good health and CMV-seropositive. This chain connects TRBV7-3 to TRBJ2-5; 7 bases are a match to TRBD2. The sequencing input was PBMCs. CDR3 in DNA: TGTGCCAGCAGCGCGTCGGGGGAGGGTGGTGAGACCCAGTACTTC. Translation: CASSASGEGGETQYF.